This is a list of T cell receptor beta chains from one sample in a study of immune evolution from preneoplasia to lung adenocarcinoma. The data were produced by immunoSEQ multiplex PCR, yet TCRdb's version contains in-frame clones alone and is incomplete. The repertoire holds tens of thousands of clones, with 74% as singletons. The sequenced material came from FFPE invasive lung adenocarcinoma tissue. The receptors here all came from a person aged 55 to 70 with lung adenocarcinoma. CDR3s include the opening cysteine and the closing phenylalanine or tryptophan. Each record gives: D gene, clone size, J gene, V gene, CDR3 protein, CDR3 DNA. The D gene is left open where the match is weak. Some rows mark clone size as missing; the rest say once, few, many or name a class of expanded clone.

D: .; size: .; J: TRBJ1-2; V: TRBV4-2; CDR3: CASSLDIYYGYTF; DNA: TGTGCCAGCAGCTTAGACATCTACTATGGCTACACCTTC
D: .; size: few; J: TRBJ2-1; V: TRBV2; CDR3: CASRASGPLNEQFF; DNA: TGTGCCAGCAGGGCATCGGGACCCCTAAATGAGCAGTTCTTC
D: TRBD1; size: .; J: TRBJ1-2; V: TRBV28; CDR3: CASRDRVLYTF; DNA: TGTGCCAGCAGGGACAGGGTCCTCTACACCTTC
D: .; size: once; J: TRBJ2-7; V: TRBV11-2; CDR3: CASSPARVGYEQYF; DNA: TGTGCCAGCAGCCCCGCTCGGGTCGGGTACGAGCAGTACTTC
D: TRBD2; size: few; J: TRBJ2-3; V: TRBV9; CDR3: CASSVGVSGGTDTQYF; DNA: TGTGCCAGCAGCGTAGGTGTTAGCGGGGGCACAGATACGCAGTATTTT
D: .; size: .; J: TRBJ1-5; V: TRBV28; CDR3: CASSESGTLNQPQHF; DNA: TGTGCCAGCAGTGAATCCGGGACACTTAATCAGCCCCAGCATTTT
D: TRBD1; size: .; J: TRBJ1-4; V: TRBV7-9; CDR3: CASSLGTRDREKKLFF; DNA: TGTGCCAGCAGCTTAGGCACCCGGGACAGGGAGAAAAAACTGTTTTTT
D: TRBD1; size: once; J: TRBJ2-2; V: TRBV2; CDR3: CASSERQGSTGELFF; DNA: TGTGCCAGCAGTGAAAGACAGGGGAGCACCGGGGAGCTGTTTTTT
D: .; size: few; J: TRBJ2-5; V: TRBV5-1; CDR3: CASSPNFIQETQYF; DNA: TGCGCCAGCAGCCCCAACTTCATCCAAGAGACCCAGTACTTC
D: .; size: .; J: TRBJ2-5; V: TRBV7-2; CDR3: CASSSYNLEETQYF; DNA: TGTGCCAGCAGCTCATACAACCTCGAAGAGACCCAGTACTTC
D: .; size: few; J: TRBJ1-2; V: TRBV25-1; CDR3: CASRRDQGGYTF; DNA: TGTGCCAGCAGACGGGACCAGGGCGGCTACACCTTC
D: .; size: once; J: TRBJ1-2; V: TRBV28; CDR3: CASRDPGRNGYTF; DNA: TGTGCCAGCAGGGACCCGGGTCGGAACGGCTACACCTTC
D: .; size: .; J: TRBJ1-5; V: TRBV19; CDR3: CASTLGGGRSNQPQHF; DNA: TGTGCCAGTACCCTTGGGGGGGGCAGAAGCAATCAGCCCCAGCATTTT
D: .; size: .; J: TRBJ1-3; V: TRBV30; CDR3: CAWSPIAALRNTIYF; DNA: TGTGCCTGGAGTCCCATAGCCGCGCTAAGAAACACCATATATTTT
D: TRBD1; size: many; J: TRBJ1-4; V: TRBV30; CDR3: CAWSVRRGREKLFF; DNA: TGTGCCTGGAGTGTACGGAGGGGGCGGGAAAAACTGTTTTTT
D: TRBD2; size: large; J: TRBJ2-5; V: TRBV2; CDR3: CASSDPDGEGEETQYF; DNA: TGTGCCAGCAGTGACCCCGATGGGGAGGGAGAAGAGACCCAGTACTTC
D: TRBD1; size: .; J: TRBJ1-1; V: TRBV12-5; CDR3: CASGLTGGKLEAFF; DNA: TGTGCTAGTGGTTTGACAGGGGGAAAACTTGAAGCTTTCTTT
D: TRBD1; size: .; J: TRBJ2-3; V: TRBV18; CDR3: CASSLRDREGGCTDTQYF; DNA: TGTGCCAGCTCACTGAGGGACAGGGAGGGAGGGTGCACAGATACGCAGTATTTT
D: .; size: .; J: TRBJ1-5; V: TRBV6-4; CDR3: CASKNQPQHF; DNA: TGTGCCAGCAAAAATCAGCCCCAGCATTTT
D: TRBD2; size: .; J: TRBJ2-3; V: TRBV18; CDR3: CASSPPTSANTDTQYF; DNA: TGTGCCAGCTCACCACCGACTAGCGCGAACACAGATACGCAGTATTTT
D: TRBD2; size: once; J: TRBJ2-2; V: TRBV9; CDR3: CASSANPLAGFVNTGELFF; DNA: TGTGCCAGCAGCGCAAATCCACTAGCGGGATTTGTGAACACCGGGGAGCTGTTTTTT
D: TRBD2; size: .; J: TRBJ2-1; V: TRBV5-4; CDR3: CASSLETSGYNEQFF; DNA: TGTGCCAGCAGCTTGGAGACTAGCGGGTACAATGAGCAGTTCTTC
D: TRBD1; size: few; J: TRBJ2-1; V: TRBV4-1; CDR3: CASSWDRLNEQFF; DNA: TGCGCCAGCAGCTGGGACAGGTTAAATGAGCAGTTCTTC
D: .; size: .; J: TRBJ2-1; V: TRBV28; CDR3: CASRLASYNEQFF; DNA: TGTGCCAGCAGGTTGGCCTCCTACAATGAGCAGTTCTTC
D: TRBD2; size: .; J: TRBJ2-2; V: TRBV4-2; CDR3: CASSKEAGGPKGELFF; DNA: TGTGCCAGCAGCAAGGAAGCGGGAGGGCCAAAAGGGGAGCTGTTTTTT
D: TRBD2; size: once; J: TRBJ2-7; V: TRBV4-2; CDR3: CASSQRTSGTHEQYF; DNA: TGTGCCAGCAGCCAACGGACTAGCGGGACCCACGAGCAGTACTTC
D: .; size: .; J: TRBJ2-7; V: TRBV7-9; CDR3: CASSLSIAYEQYF; DNA: TGTGCCAGCAGCTTATCGATAGCTTACGAGCAGTACTTC
D: TRBD1; size: .; J: TRBJ2-7; V: TRBV18; CDR3: CASSSPGQGAYEQYF; DNA: TGTGCCAGCTCATCCCCGGGACAGGGGGCCTACGAGCAGTACTTC
D: .; size: .; J: TRBJ2-1; V: TRBV16; CDR3: CASSRRTGGDNEQFF; DNA: TGTGCCAGCAGCCGGAGGACAGGAGGGGACAATGAGCAGTTCTTC
D: .; size: .; J: TRBJ1-5; V: TRBV7-9; CDR3: CASSLNRNTPQHF; DNA: TGTGCCAGCAGCTTAAACAGGAATACGCCCCAGCATTTT
D: .; size: once; J: TRBJ2-7; V: TRBV4-2; CDR3: CASSLRVGSHGYEQYF; DNA: TGTGCCAGCAGCCTAAGGGTCGGGAGCCATGGCTACGAGCAGTACTTC
D: .; size: .; J: TRBJ2-1; V: TRBV2; CDR3: CASSVVWNEQFF; DNA: TGTGCCAGCAGTGTAGTATGGAATGAGCAGTTCTTC
D: .; size: .; J: TRBJ2-3; V: TRBV27; CDR3: CASSSRGTDTQYF; DNA: TGTGCCAGCAGTTCCAGAGGCACAGATACGCAGTATTTT
D: .; size: .; J: TRBJ1-1; V: TRBV7-3; CDR3: CASSLTASREGAFF; DNA: TGTGCCAGCAGCTTAACGGCCAGCAGGGAGGGAGCTTTCTTT
D: .; size: .; J: TRBJ2-7; V: TRBV5-6; CDR3: CASRLGGRYEQYF; DNA: TGTGCCAGCCGACTAGGGGGGCGCTACGAGCAGTACTTC
D: TRBD1; size: .; J: TRBJ1-1; V: TRBV12-5; CDR3: CASGLVLGTGHLEAFF; DNA: TGTGCTAGTGGTTTGGTACTTGGGACAGGACATCTTGAAGCTTTCTTT
D: TRBD2; size: .; J: TRBJ2-5; V: TRBV30; CDR3: CAWGTSGARTQYF; DNA: TGTGCCTGGGGGACTAGCGGGGCGCGGACCCAGTACTTC
D: TRBD2; size: .; J: TRBJ2-1; V: TRBV9; CDR3: CASSVASGSGNEQFF; DNA: TGTGCCAGCAGCGTGGCTAGCGGGAGTGGCAATGAGCAGTTCTTC
D: .; size: once; J: TRBJ2-7; V: TRBV6-5; CDR3: CASSLSKQGSYEQYF; DNA: TGTGCCAGCAGTCTCTCCAAACAGGGCTCCTACGAGCAGTACTTC
D: .; size: few; J: TRBJ2-7; V: TRBV10-1; CDR3: CASTIYGAHYEQYF; DNA: TGCGCCAGCACGATTTACGGGGCCCACTACGAGCAGTACTTC
D: TRBD1; size: medium-sized; J: TRBJ2-1; V: TRBV7-3; CDR3: CASSARQGVYNEQFF; DNA: TGTGCCAGCAGCGCTCGACAGGGCGTCTACAATGAGCAGTTCTTC
D: .; size: once; J: TRBJ2-3; V: TRBV21-1; CDR3: CASSNLSGLAGEGADTQYF; DNA: TGTGCCAGCAGCAACTTATCGGGACTAGCGGGAGAAGGGGCAGATACGCAGTATTTT
D: .; size: .; J: TRBJ2-3; V: TRBV30; CDR3: CAWSTGPDTQYF; DNA: TGTGCCTGGAGTACCGGTCCAGATACGCAGTATTTT
D: .; size: once; J: TRBJ2-4; V: TRBV28; CDR3: CASSFTSTKNIQYF; DNA: TGTGCCAGCAGTTTCACCTCCACCAAAAACATTCAGTACTTC
D: .; size: .; J: TRBJ1-2; V: TRBV7-9; CDR3: CASSLEGGGDGYTF; DNA: TGTGCCAGCAGCTTAGAAGGGGGAGGGGACGGCTACACCTTC
D: .; size: .; J: TRBJ1-2; V: TRBV18; CDR3: CASSPAARNYGYTF; DNA: TGTGCCAGCTCACCGGCGGCCCGCAACTATGGCTACACCTTC
D: .; size: .; J: TRBJ2-5; V: TRBV25-1; CDR3: CASSEAQETQYF; DNA: TGTGCCAGCAGTGAAGCACAAGAGACCCAGTACTTC
D: .; size: .; J: TRBJ2-5; V: TRBV28; CDR3: CASRIGQGGETQYF; DNA: TGTGCCAGCAGGATCGGACAGGGAGGGGAGACCCAGTACTTC
D: .; size: .; J: TRBJ1-5; V: TRBV2; CDR3: CASSQDSNQPQHF; DNA: TGTGCCAGCAGTCAAGATAGCAATCAGCCCCAGCATTTT
D: TRBD1; size: .; J: TRBJ2-5; V: TRBV12-5; CDR3: CASGLGAGGETQYF; DNA: TGTGCTAGTGGTTTAGGGGCAGGGGGCGAGACCCAGTACTTC
D: .; size: .; J: TRBJ1-1; V: TRBV5-6; CDR3: CASSSLRGYTEAFF; DNA: TGTGCCAGCAGCTCCCTTCGGGGCTACACTGAAGCTTTCTTT
D: .; size: .; J: TRBJ2-7; V: TRBV15; CDR3: CATSRDQSYEQYF; DNA: TGTGCCACCAGCAGAGACCAGTCCTACGAGCAGTACTTC
D: TRBD1; size: .; J: TRBJ1-2; V: TRBV5-4; CDR3: CASSDGTGRVGSGYTF; DNA: TGTGCCAGCAGCGATGGGACAGGCCGCGTTGGTTCTGGCTACACCTTC
D: TRBD2; size: .; J: TRBJ2-7; V: TRBV2; CDR3: CASSDPGTSETPYEQYF; DNA: TGTGCCAGCAGTGACCCCGGGACTAGCGAAACCCCCTACGAGCAGTACTTC
D: .; size: .; J: TRBJ1-2; V: TRBV9; CDR3: CASSSPGQINYGYTF; DNA: TGTGCCAGCAGCTCCCCCGGACAGATTAACTATGGCTACACCTTC
D: .; size: .; J: TRBJ2-5; V: TRBV5-1; CDR3: CASSLSQSQETQYF; DNA: TGCGCCAGCAGCTTGAGTCAGAGCCAAGAGACCCAGTACTTC
D: .; size: .; J: TRBJ2-1; V: TRBV30; CDR3: CAWSNYNEQFF; DNA: TGTGCCTGGAGTAACTACAATGAGCAGTTCTTC
D: .; size: once; J: TRBJ1-1; V: TRBV4-1; CDR3: CASSPAGTAEAFF; DNA: TGCGCCAGCAGCCCGGCGGGGACGGCTGAAGCTTTCTTT
D: TRBD2; size: few; J: TRBJ2-1; V: TRBV9; CDR3: CASSVGGLAGLNEQFF; DNA: TGTGCCAGCAGCGTGGGGGGGCTAGCGGGACTCAATGAGCAGTTCTTC
D: .; size: .; J: TRBJ1-1; V: TRBV7-3; CDR3: CASSVTGNTEAFF; DNA: TGTGCCAGCAGCGTAACAGGGAACACTGAAGCTTTCTTT